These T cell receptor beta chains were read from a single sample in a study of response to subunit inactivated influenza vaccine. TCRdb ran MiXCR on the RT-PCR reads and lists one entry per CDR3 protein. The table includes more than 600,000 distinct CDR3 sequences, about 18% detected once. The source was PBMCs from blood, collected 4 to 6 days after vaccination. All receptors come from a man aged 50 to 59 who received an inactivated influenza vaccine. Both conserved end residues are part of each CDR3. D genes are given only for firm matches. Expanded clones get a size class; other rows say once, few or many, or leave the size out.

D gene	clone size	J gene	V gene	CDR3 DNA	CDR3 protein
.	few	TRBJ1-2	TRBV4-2	TGTGCCAGCAGCCAAGATGACATCCTAAACTATGGCTACACCTTC	CASSQDDILNYGYTF
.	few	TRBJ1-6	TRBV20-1	TGCAGTGCTCGGTTCGGGCCAACAGGGCATTATAATTCACCCCTCCACTTT	CSARFGPTGHYNSPLHF
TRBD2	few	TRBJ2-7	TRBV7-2	TGTGCCAGCAGCTTAAGGCTAGCTAGCGGGAGATTAGGCGAAGAGCAGTACTTC	CASSLRLASGRLGEEQYF
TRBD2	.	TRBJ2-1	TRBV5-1	TGCGCCAGCAGACCCTATTTCACGACTAGCGGGAGTAGCGATGAGCAGTTCTTC	CASRPYFTTSGSSDEQFF
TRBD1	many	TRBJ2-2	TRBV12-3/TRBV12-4	TGTGCCAGCACGGCCCGGACAGGCTTCACCGGGGAGCTGTTTTTT	CASTARTGFTGELFF
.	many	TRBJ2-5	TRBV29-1	TGCAGCGTCCGGACCGCCTCGCAAGAGACCCAGTACTTC	CSVRTASQETQYF
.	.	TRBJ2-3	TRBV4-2	TGTGCCAGCAGCCAAGATACTAACCCAGATACGCAGTATTTT	CASSQDTNPDTQYF
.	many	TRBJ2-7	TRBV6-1	TGTGCCAGCAGTCCCCGGGCCCCAACCGACGAGCAGTACTTC	CASSPRAPTDEQYF
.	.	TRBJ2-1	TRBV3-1	TGTGCCAGCAGAAGTTACAATGAGCAGTTCTTC	CASRSYNEQFF
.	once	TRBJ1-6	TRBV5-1	TGCGCCAGCAGCTTGGATTTGGGGGGAAATTCACCCCTCCACTTT	CASSLDLGGNSPLHF
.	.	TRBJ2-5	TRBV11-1	TGTGCCAGCAGCTTAGGGTCCGCCACTCCACAGGAAACCCAAGAGACCCAGTACTTC	CASSLGSATPQETQETQYF
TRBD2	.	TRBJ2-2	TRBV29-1	TGCAGCGTTGTACTAGCGGGGGCCAACACCGGGGAGCTGTTTTTT	CSVVLAGANTGELFF
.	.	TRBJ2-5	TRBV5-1	TGCGCCAGCAGCTTGGCTAGCCTATCTAACCAAGAGACCCAGTACTTC	CASSLASLSNQETQYF
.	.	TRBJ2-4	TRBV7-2	TGTGCCAGCAGCCCAGGGTTTACCAAAAACATTCAGTACTTC	CASSPGFTKNIQYF
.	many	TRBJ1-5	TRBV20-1	TGCAGTGCTAGGATCGGCATGAGCGAGCCCCAGCATTTT	CSARIGMSEPQHF
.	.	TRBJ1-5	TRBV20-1	TGCAGTGCAACCGGGGCCAAAGAAGCCCAGCATTTT	CSATGAKEAQHF